Presented here are 6 T cell receptor beta chains from one specimen sequenced in a study of cytomegalovirus exposure and HLA in healthy donors. The repertoire was sequenced with immunoSEQ multiplex PCR; TCRdb's copy has only in-frame clones and lacks some. The top ten clones hold around 2.4% of a sample with about 160,000 clones, around nine tenths of them seen once. Sequenced sample: PBMCs. The receptor source for this set is a woman between 18 and 30 years old in good health and CMV-seronegative.

V and J are TRBV5-1 and TRBJ2-1; D possibly corresponds to TRBD1 (5 bases). This CDR3 is built from 13 residues. The V end lost 3 bases, the J end lost 12 bases, and 16 bases lay between the germline ends. Germline CDR1 reads SGHRS; CDR2 reads YFSETQ. CDR3 sequence reads: CASSSGPLQGQFF. CDR3 nucleotides: TGCGCCAGCAGCTCAGGACCGCTCCAGGGGCAGTTCTTC.

The chain is built from TRBV6-5 and TRBJ1-2; 9 bases fit TRBD1. The CDR3 is made up of 13 amino acids. Germline CDR1 and CDR2: MNHEY and SVGAGI. V was pared by 5 bases and J by 4 bases, with 2 bases of the junction left unmatched. The CDR3 DNA reads TGTGCCAGCAGTCTACAGGGGGCCTATGGCTACACCTTC. Protein sequence: CASSLQGAYGYTF.

The V gene is TRBV7-2, the J gene TRBJ2-3; weak D call: TRBD1 (5 bases). The CDR3 loop spans 14 amino acids. The germline V and J ends were trimmed by 1 base and 4 bases, with 9 bases remaining between them. The germline V gene encodes CDR1 SGHTA and CDR2 FQGNSA. The CDR3 spells CASSLEQGPDTQYF. The CDR3 nucleotides read TGTGCCAGCAGCTTAGAGCAGGGCCCAGATACGCAGTATTTT.

CDR3 loop: CASSPLGAGETQYF. CDR3 DNA sequence: TGTGCCAGCAGTCCTCTAGGGGCTGGAGAGACCCAGTACTTC. The V gene is TRBV6-5, the J gene TRBJ2-5; TRBD1 might be the D (5 bases). The germline CDR1 and CDR2 sequences are MNHEY and SVGAGI. The CDR3 covers 14 residues. V lost 5 bases and J lost 4, with 14 bases in between.

The chain couples TRBV7-8 to TRBJ2-1; 8 bases agree with TRBD2. From germline, CDR1 is SGHVS and CDR2 FQNEAQ. The junction had 16 bases not matched to a gene; V was cut back by 3 bases and J by 9 bases. The CDR3 consists of 17 residues. The CDR3 loop reads CASSFPRSGGSRGEQFF. The CDR3 coding sequence is TGTGCCAGCAGCTTTCCTAGGAGCGGGGGTTCTCGGGGTGAGCAGTTCTTC. Combining the CDR3 with reference TRBV7-8 and TRBJ2-1 gives the whole variable domain GAGVSQSPRYKVAKRGQDVALRCDPISGHVSLFWYQQALGQGPEFLTYFQNEAQLDKSGLPSDRFFAERPEGSVSTLKIQRTQQEDSAVYLCASSFPRSGGSRGEQFFGPGTRLTVL.

The chain is built from TRBV5-1 and TRBJ2-1, with 9 bases matching TRBD2. Per the germline V gene, CDR1 is SGHRS and CDR2 is YFSETQ. This CDR3 is built from 16 residues. With 4 bases clipped from V and 3 bases from J, the junction kept 8 bases outside the gene matches. This CDR3 reads CASSTPSGAYYNEQFF. Here the CDR3 DNA reads TGCGCCAGCAGCACCCCTAGCGGGGCTTACTACAATGAGCAGTTCTTC.